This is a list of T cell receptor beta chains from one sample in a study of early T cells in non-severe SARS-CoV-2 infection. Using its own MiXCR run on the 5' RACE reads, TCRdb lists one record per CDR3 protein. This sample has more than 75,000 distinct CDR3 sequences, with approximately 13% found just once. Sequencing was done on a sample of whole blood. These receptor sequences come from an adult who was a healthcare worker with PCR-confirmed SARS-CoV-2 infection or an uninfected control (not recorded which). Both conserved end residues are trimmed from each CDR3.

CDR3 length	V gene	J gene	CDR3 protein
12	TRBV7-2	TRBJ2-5	ASSFGGYQETQY
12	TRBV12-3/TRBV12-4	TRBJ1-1	ASSFARMNTEAF
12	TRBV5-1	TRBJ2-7	ASSPRAGSSEQY
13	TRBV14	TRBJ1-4	ASSQVRLTNEKLF
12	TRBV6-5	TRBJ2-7	ASSFGQGVSEQY
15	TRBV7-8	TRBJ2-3	ASSSPGGARSTDTQY
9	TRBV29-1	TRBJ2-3	SSTITDTQY
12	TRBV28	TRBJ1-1	ASKATGMNTEAF
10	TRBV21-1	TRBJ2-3	ASSPGTDTQY
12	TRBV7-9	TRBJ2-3	ASSLRQRTDTQY
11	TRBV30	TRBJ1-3	ASRWNSGNTIY
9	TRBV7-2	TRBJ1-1	ASRLNTEAF
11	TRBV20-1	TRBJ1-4	SARGAINEKLF
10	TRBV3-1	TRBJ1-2	ASSQIPYGYT
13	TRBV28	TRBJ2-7	ASSLRGPLSYEQY
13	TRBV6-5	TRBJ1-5	ASRTGQGDNQPQH
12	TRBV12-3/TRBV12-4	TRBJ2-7	ASTLSAGVSEQY
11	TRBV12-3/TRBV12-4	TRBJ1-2	ASSAHRERRYT
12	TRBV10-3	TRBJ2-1	AISPGLPSVEQF
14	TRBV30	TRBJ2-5	AWRATSGGARETQY
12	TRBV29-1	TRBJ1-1	SVELQDWGTEAF
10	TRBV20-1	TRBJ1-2	SARTGIDGYT
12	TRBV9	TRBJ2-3	ASSVVSPSDTQY
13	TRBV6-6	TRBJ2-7	ASSYSDSPSYEQY